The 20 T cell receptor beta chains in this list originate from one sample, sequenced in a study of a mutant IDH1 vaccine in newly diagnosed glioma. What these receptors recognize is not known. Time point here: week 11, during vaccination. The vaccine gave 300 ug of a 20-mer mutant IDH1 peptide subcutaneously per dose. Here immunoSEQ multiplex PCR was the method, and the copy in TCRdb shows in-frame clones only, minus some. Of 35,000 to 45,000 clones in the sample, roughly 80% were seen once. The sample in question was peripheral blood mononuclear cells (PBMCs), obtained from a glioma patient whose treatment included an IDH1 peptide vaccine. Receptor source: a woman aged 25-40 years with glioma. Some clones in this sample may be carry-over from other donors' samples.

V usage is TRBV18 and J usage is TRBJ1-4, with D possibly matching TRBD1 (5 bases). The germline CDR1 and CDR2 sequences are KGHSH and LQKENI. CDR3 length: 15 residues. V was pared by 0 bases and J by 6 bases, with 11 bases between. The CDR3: CASSPPEGMDEKLFF. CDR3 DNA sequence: TGTGCCAGCTCACCACCGGAGGGGATGGATGAAAAACTGTTTTTT.

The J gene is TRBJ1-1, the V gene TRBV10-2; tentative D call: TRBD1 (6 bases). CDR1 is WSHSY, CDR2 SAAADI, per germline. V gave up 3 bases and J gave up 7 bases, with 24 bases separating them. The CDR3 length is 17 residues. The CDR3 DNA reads TGCGCCAGCAGTGACCCAGGGGAGCCCCCGACGAAGGGTGAAGCTTTCTTT. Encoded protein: CASSDPGEPPTKGEAFF.

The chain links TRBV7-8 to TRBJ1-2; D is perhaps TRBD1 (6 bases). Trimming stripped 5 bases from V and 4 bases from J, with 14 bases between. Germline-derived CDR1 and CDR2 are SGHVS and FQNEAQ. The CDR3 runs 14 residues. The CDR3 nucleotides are TGTGCCAGCAGCGCAGGGGCCCAATCCTATGGCTACACCTTC. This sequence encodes CASSAGAQSYGYTF.

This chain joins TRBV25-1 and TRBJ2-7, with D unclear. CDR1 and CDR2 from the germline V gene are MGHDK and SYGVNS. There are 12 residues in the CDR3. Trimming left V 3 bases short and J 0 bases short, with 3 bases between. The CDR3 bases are TGTGCCAGCAGTGACCCCTCCTACGAGCAGTACTTC. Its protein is CASSDPSYEQYF.

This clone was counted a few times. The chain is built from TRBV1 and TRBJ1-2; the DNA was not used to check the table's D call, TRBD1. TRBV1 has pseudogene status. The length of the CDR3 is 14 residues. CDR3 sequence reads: CTSSQYTGFGGYTF. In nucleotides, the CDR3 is TGCACCAGCAGCCAATACACAGGGTTCGGTGGCTACACCTTC.

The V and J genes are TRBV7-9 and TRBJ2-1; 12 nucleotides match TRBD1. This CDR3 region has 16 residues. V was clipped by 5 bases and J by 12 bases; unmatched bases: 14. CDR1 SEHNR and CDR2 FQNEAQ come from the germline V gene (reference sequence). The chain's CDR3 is CASSPPWDRGLALQFF. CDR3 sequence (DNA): TGTGCCAGCAGCCCCCCCTGGGACAGGGGGCTGGCGTTGCAGTTCTTC.

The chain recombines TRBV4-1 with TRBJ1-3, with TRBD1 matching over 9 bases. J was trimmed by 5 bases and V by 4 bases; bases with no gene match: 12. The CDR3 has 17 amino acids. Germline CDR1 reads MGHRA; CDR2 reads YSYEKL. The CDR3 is CASSLELQGAGRNTIYF. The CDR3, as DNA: TGCGCCAGCAGCCTCGAATTACAGGGGGCAGGGAGAAACACCATATATTTT.

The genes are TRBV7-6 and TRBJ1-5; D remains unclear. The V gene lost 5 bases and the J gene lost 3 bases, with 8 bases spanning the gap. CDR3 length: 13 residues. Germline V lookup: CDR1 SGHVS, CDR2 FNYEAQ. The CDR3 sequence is CASSGRDNQPQHF. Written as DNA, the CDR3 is TGTGCCAGCAGCGGTCGGGACAATCAGCCCCAGCATTTT.

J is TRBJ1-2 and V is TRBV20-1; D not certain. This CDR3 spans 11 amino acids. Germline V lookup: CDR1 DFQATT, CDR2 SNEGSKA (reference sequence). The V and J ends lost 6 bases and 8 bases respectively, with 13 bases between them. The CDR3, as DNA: TGCAGTGCCCCCTATGGCGAGGGCTACACCTTC. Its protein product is CSAPYGEGYTF.

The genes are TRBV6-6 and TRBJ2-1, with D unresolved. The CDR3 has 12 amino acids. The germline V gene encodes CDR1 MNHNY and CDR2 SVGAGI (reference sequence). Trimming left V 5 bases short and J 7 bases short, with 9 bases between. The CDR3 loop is CASSRPKNEQFF. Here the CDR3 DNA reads TGTGCCAGCAGTCGACCCAAGAATGAGCAGTTCTTC.

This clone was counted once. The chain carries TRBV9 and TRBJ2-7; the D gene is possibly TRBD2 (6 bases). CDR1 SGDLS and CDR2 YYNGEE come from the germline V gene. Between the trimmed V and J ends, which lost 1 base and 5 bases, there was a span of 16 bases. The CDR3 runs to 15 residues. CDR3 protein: CASSVNGGKADEQYF. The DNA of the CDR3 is TGTGCCAGCAGCGTAAACGGCGGGAAGGCGGACGAGCAGTACTTC.

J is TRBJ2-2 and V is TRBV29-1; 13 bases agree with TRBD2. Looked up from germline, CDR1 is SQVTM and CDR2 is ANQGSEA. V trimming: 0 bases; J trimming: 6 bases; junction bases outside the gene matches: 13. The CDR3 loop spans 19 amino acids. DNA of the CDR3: TGCAGCGTTGAAGATCTTAAAGCCGGACTAGCGGGAGCTTCCGGGGAGCTGTTTTTT. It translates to CSVEDLKAGLAGASGELFF.

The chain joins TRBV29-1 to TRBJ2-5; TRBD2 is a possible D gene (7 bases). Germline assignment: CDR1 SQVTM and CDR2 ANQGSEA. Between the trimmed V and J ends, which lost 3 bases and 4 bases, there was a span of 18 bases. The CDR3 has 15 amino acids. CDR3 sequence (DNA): TGCAGCGTTGACGGGGGGCCCAAGGCTTCAGAGACCCAGTACTTC. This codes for CSVDGGPKASETQYF.

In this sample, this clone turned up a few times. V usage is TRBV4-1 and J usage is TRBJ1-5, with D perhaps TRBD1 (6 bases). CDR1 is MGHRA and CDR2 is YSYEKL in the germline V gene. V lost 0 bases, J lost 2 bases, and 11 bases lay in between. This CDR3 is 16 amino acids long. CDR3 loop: CASSQDGGLGNQPQHF. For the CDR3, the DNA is TGCGCCAGCAGCCAAGATGGGGGCCTTGGCAATCAGCCCCAGCATTTT.

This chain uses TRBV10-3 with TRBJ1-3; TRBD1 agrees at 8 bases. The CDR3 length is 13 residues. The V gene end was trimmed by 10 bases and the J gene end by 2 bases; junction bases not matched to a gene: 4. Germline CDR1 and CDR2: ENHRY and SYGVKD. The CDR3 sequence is CANTQGAGNTIYF. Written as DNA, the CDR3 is TGTGCCAATACACAGGGGGCTGGAAACACCATATATTTT.

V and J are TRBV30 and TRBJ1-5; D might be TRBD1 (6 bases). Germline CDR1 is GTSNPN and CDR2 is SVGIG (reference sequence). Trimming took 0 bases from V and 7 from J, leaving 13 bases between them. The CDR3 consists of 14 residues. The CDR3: CAWSVWGGGQPQHF. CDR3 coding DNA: TGTGCCTGGAGTGTTTGGGGAGGGGGACAGCCCCAGCATTTT.

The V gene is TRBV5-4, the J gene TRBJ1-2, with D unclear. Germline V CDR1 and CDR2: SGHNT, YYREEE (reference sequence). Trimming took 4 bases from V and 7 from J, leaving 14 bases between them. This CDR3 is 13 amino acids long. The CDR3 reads CASSMGDGFGYTF. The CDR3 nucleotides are TGTGCCAGCAGCATGGGCGATGGGTTTGGCTACACCTTC.

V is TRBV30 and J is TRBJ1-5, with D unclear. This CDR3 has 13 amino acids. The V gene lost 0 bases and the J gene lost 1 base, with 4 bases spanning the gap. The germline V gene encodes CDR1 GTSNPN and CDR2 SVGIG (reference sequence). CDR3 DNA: TGTGCCTGGAGTGTGGACAGCAATCAGCCCCAGCATTTT. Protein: CAWSVDSNQPQHF.

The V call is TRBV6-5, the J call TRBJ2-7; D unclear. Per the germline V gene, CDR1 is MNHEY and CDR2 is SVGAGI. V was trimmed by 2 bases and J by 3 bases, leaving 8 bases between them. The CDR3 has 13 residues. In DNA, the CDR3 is TGTGCCAGCAGTTACGGACCCGACTACGAGCAGTACTTC. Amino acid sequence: CASSYGPDYEQYF.

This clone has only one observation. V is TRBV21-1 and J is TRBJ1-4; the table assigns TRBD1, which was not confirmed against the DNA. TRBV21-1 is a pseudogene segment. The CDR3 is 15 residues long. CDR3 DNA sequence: TGTGCCAGCAGCAAAGAACCCAGGGGAGATGAAAAACTGTTTTTT. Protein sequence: CASSKEPRGDEKLFF.